This T cell receptor (beta chain) was recorded in a study of cytomegalovirus exposure and HLA in healthy donors. This CDR3 contains 15 residues. J was trimmed by 8 bases and V by 1 base; bases with no gene match: 5. Germline V gives CDR1 SGDLS, CDR2 YYNGEE. Study observations and caveats: In the 130 or so validation repertoires, a later analysis found that first-cohort TCR clusters tended to co-occur. There were three CMV-associated chains whose specificity for CMV antigens was confirmed in vitro.

A remark on this clone: Its cognate antigen is unknown.

Assay used: immunoSEQ multiplex PCR; TCRdb lists only in-frame clones, some missing. The repertoire consists of under 150,000 clones, with more than 75% occurring once and the leading ten covering 8.5% to 9.5%. Material: PBMCs. This chain uses TRBV9 with TRBJ2-2; 10 nucleotides agree with TRBD1. This receptor was taken from a man in his late teens or twenties in good health and CMV-seropositive. In nucleotides, the CDR3 is TGTGCCAGCAGCGTATCCGGGACAGGGGAGGGGGAGCTGTTTTTT. The encoded protein is CASSVSGTGEGELFF.